This T cell receptor (beta chain) derives from a study of ipilimumab plus nivolumab after autologous stem cell transplantation. The overall study: Median doses per patient: 5 ipilimumab, about eight nivolumab. Both relapsed and primary refractory DLBCL were included.

Checkpoint therapy with ipilimumab 1 mg/kg began 14 to 28 days after transplant. Dosing: nivolumab 3 mg/kg IV, weeks 1, 4, 7, 10, then every two weeks to week 26. The CDR3 covers 13 residues. V was cut by 6 bases and J by 2 bases, with 7 bases left in between. Germline CDR1 reads MNHNY; CDR2 reads SVGAGI (reference sequence). Data came from immunoSEQ multiplex PCR; TCRdb stores just in-frame clones and leaves some out. The table includes around 19,000 clones, 81% detected once. The source material was PBMCs, sampled in a trial of ipilimumab plus nivolumab as post-transplant consolidation. This receptor was identified in a male donor with diffuse large B-cell lymphoma. V and J are TRBV6-6 and TRBJ2-2, with no clear D. The CDR3 reads CASSHTNTGELFF. CDR3 DNA: TGTGCCAGCAGCCACACCAACACCGGGGAGCTGTTTTTT.